This T cell receptor beta chain was retrieved from a study of regulatory T cells in long-lasting Graves disease. Study conclusions and caveats: Since the sample size was small, accuracy may have been reduced.

Stated time point: newly diagnosed GD, antithyroid drugs for less than 3 months. Researchers made the TCR library from RNA that was extracted from PBMCs. A few counts support this clonotype. Its target is unknown. The length of the CDR3 is 19 residues. The J segment lost 0 bases and the V segment lost 5 bases, leaving 13 bases of the junction unmatched. CDR1 and CDR2 from the germline V gene are MNHNS and SASEGT. Building the TCR beta libraries relied on iRepertoire HTBI primers, and CDR3 regions underwent Arm-PCR. Via MiXCR, TCRdb re-called the multiplex PCR reads, giving one row per CDR3 protein. The sample holds about 330,000 distinct CDR3 sequences, 15% to 20% seen once. The sample was also linked to a second study, of T cells in Graves' hyperthyroidism and ophthalmopathy. That investigation notes: Using 13 V-J features, a model discriminated ophthalmopathy from stable hyperthyroidism.

The clonotype comes from a woman between 18 and 29 years old with Graves disease. Sequencing was performed on peripheral blood mononuclear cells (PBMCs), taken at new diagnosis, from a patient treated with antithyroid drugs. The chain is built from TRBV6-1 and TRBJ1-6; 7 bases are a match to TRBD1. CDR3 amino acids: CASSRTRGDGGSYNSPLHF. CDR3 DNA: TGTGCCAGCAGTCGAACCAGGGGGGATGGAGGCTCCTATAATTCACCCCTCCACTTT.